This TCR beta chain was captured by sequencing in a study of Ad26.COV2.S vaccination and SARS-CoV-2 variants. About the research overall: Intramuscularly, Ad26.COV2.S was given either once or twice, 56 days apart.

As for this clone: What it recognizes is unknown.

Trimming took 4 bases from V and 2 from J, leaving 9 bases between them. Germline lookup yields CDR1 MNHEY and CDR2 SMNVEV (reference sequence). The CDR3 consists of 15 residues. General observations from the study: Comparability of non-spike TCR breadth was observed across vaccine and placebo recipients.

The table came from immunoSEQ multiplex PCR; TCRdb's copy has only in-frame clones and leaves some out. Among over 200,000 clones listed, around 89% were seen once. Treatment here: roughly 18 received Ad26.COV2.S at low or high dose, single or two shots; 5 received placebo; per-sample allocation not given. The samples were gathered on day 63 after the first injection of vaccine or placebo. This vaccine is an Ad26 vector that expresses the Wuhan-strain SARS-CoV-2 spike. The J gene is TRBJ1-6, the V gene TRBV27; no clear D. The receptor was isolated from a person aged 18 to 59 who received the Ad26.COV2.S COVID-19 vaccine or a placebo. The sequenced sample was peripheral blood, obtained in a trial of Ad26.COV2.S vaccine versus placebo. This chain's CDR3 is CASSSPTAYNSPLHF. The DNA for the CDR3 is TGTGCCAGCAGTTCCCCCACAGCCTATAATTCACCCCTCCACTTT.